One and the same sample provided the 23 T cell receptor beta chains below, sequenced in a study of T-cell memory formation after mild COVID-19. TCRdb called the 5' RACE reads again in MiXCR, with one record for every CDR3 protein. This table holds under 300,000 distinct CDR3 sequences, about a sixth found once. The sample comprised PBMCs or a T cell subset sorted from them (not recorded which). The receptors were gathered from a young man who had mild COVID-19 (a few samples of this study predate the infection). Cell type and time point are not known.

This chain links TRBV7-3 with TRBJ1-6; 10 bases line up with TRBD1. J gave up 10 bases and V 0 bases, and 3 bases lay outside the gene matches. The CDR3 contains 15 residues. Germline CDR1 is SGHTA and CDR2 is FQGTGA. CDR3: CASSLTGQGRSPLHF. CDR3 in DNA: TGTGCCAGCAGCTTAACGGGACAGGGGAGGTCACCCCTCCACTTT. Variable domain in full (rest from reference TRBV7-3 and TRBJ1-6): GAGVSQTPSNKVTEKGKYVELRCDPISGHTALYWYRQSLGQGPEFLIYFQGTGAADDSGLPNDRFFAVRPEGSVSTLKIQRTERGDSAVYLCASSLTGQGRSPLHFGNGTRLTVT.

This clonotype was seen repeatedly, ten times or more. The chain carries TRBV12-3 or TRBV12-4 and TRBJ1-6; D is unclear. V gave up 5 bases and J gave up 10 bases, with 15 bases separating them. This CDR3 contains 14 residues. DNA of the CDR3: TGTGCCAGCAGTCGGACGGCTGAAGGGTCACCCCTCCACTTT. Encoded protein: CASSRTAEGSPLHF.

A note on this clonotype: The junction departs from the called germline gene at one end, perhaps through a read error. Here the CDR3 DNA reads TGCACCAGCAGCCCCGTTTCGGGAACTAGCGGGGTTAGGGGCACAGATACGCAGTATTTT. Its translation: CTSSPVSGTSGVRGTDTQYF. This chain connects TRBV4-3 to TRBJ2-3, with 10 bases identical to TRBD2. The CDR3 covers 20 residues. Germline values: CDR1 LGHNA, CDR2 YSLEER.

The chain carries TRBV5-1 and TRBJ2-2; TRBD2 matches 7 bases. The length of the CDR3 is 16 residues. CDR1 and CDR2 (germline): SGHRS, YFSETQ. V lost 1 base to trimming and J lost 5 bases; unmatched junction nucleotides: 8. The CDR3 loop is CASSLLASGGTGELFF. Written as DNA, the CDR3 is TGCGCCAGCAGCTTGTTGGCTAGCGGAGGGACCGGGGAGCTGTTTTTT.

The gene calls are TRBV19 and TRBJ1-5, with D hard to call. The CDR3 loop spans 13 amino acids. Germline V CDR1 and CDR2: LNHDA, SQIVND (reference sequence). V was trimmed by 5 bases and J by 2 bases, leaving 7 bases between them. Here the CDR3 reads CASSWRRNQPQHF. In DNA form, the CDR3 reads TGTGCCAGTAGTTGGCGTCGCAATCAGCCCCAGCATTTT.

The rearrangement links TRBV9 to TRBJ2-3, with 8 bases that match TRBD1. The germline V gene has CDR1 SGDLS and CDR2 YYNGEE. CDR3 length: 16 amino acids. V lost 3 bases and J lost 2; bases outside the gene matches: 8. The CDR3 bases are TGTGCCAGCAGCGCAGGGGGCCTCGGACCCACAGATACGCAGTATTTT. It codes for CASSAGGLGPTDTQYF.

The chain uses TRBV4-1 and TRBJ2-5, with D perhaps matching TRBD1 (5 bases). The V end was cut by 2 bases, the J end by 5 bases, with 9 bases between. The CDR3 spans 13 residues. The V gene's germline CDR1 is MGHRA and CDR2 YSYEKL. CDR3 region: CASSQFRAETQYF. As DNA, the CDR3 is TGCGCCAGCAGCCAATTCAGGGCCGAGACCCAGTACTTC.

The J gene is TRBJ1-6, the V gene TRBV6-5, with D unresolved. Germline V gives CDR1 MNHEY, CDR2 SVGAGI. V lost 5 bases and J lost 1, with 6 bases in between. This CDR3 contains 14 residues. The DNA for the CDR3 is TGTGCCAGCAGTCCCCATTCCTATAATTCACCCCTCCACTTT. Translating gives CASSPHSYNSPLHF.

The sample holds many counts of this clonotype. The genes are TRBV6-5 and TRBJ1-1; D not resolved. The V end was cut by 2 bases, the J end by 0 bases, with 4 bases between. There are 13 residues in the CDR3. Germline-derived CDR1 and CDR2 are MNHEY and SVGAGI. CDR3: CASSYRVNTEAFF. The CDR3 coding sequence is TGTGCCAGCAGTTACAGAGTGAACACTGAAGCTTTCTTT.

The chain links TRBV20-1 to TRBJ1-2; weak D call: TRBD1 (5 bases). The CDR3 has 10 amino acids. V lost 6 bases, J lost 5 bases, and 7 bases lay in between. The germline V gene encodes CDR1 DFQATT and CDR2 SNEGSKA (reference sequence). The CDR3 coding sequence is TGCAGTGCGGGGGAATATGGCTACACCTTC. Its protein product is CSAGEYGYTF.

A few counts support this clonotype. This sequence joins TRBV7-2 and TRBJ1-4, with 10 bases lining up with TRBD1. Germline loops: CDR1 SGHTA, CDR2 FQGNSA. Trimming cost V 6 bases and J 6 bases; bases outside gene matches: 4. The CDR3 contains 14 residues. The CDR3 nucleotides are TGTGCCAGCAGTCCTGACAGGGGGCATGAAAAACTGTTTTTT. This translates into CASSPDRGHEKLFF.

The V gene is TRBV4-1, the J gene TRBJ1-4; possible D gene TRBD1, 5 bases. This CDR3 is built from 16 residues. CDR1 is MGHRA and CDR2 is YSYEKL in the germline V gene. Deletions cut 4 bases from V and 8 bases from J, with 20 bases between. This CDR3 is CASSPLARALNEKLFF. DNA of the CDR3: TGCGCCAGCAGCCCCCTTGCCAGGGCCCTGAACGAAAAACTGTTTTTT.

The gene calls are TRBV7-9 and TRBJ2-7; D remains unclear. The CDR3 runs 14 residues. V was trimmed by 4 bases and J by 0 bases, leaving 10 bases between them. Germline V gives CDR1 SEHNR, CDR2 FQNEAQ (reference sequence). This CDR3 reads CASSSTTGSYEQYF. The DNA of the CDR3 is TGTGCCAGCAGCTCGACGACGGGCTCCTACGAGCAGTACTTC. The whole variable domain, filled in from reference TRBV7-9 and TRBJ2-7, reads DTGVSQNPRHKITKRGQNVTFRCDPISEHNRLYWYRQTLGQGPEFLTYFQNEAQLEKSRLLSDRFSAERPKGSFSTLEIQRTEQGDSAMYLCASSSTTGSYEQYFGPGTRLTVT.

This clonotype was picked up many times. The chain links TRBV5-1 to TRBJ1-1; D is possibly TRBD1 (5 bases). V lost 6 bases and J 3 bases, leaving 15 bases between the germline ends. Germline V lookup: CDR1 SGHRS, CDR2 YFSETQ. The CDR3 has 14 residues. DNA of the CDR3: TGCGCCAGCAAAGGGAACCAAGGGGACACTGAAGCTTTCTTT. Protein: CASKGNQGDTEAFF.

In this sample, this clonotype turned up a few times. The chain couples TRBV19 to TRBJ1-2; 9 nucleotides match TRBD1. CDR3 size: 16 residues. The germline gives CDR1 LNHDA, CDR2 SQIVND (reference sequence). Losses at the gene ends were 6 bases for V and 7 bases for J; bases not matched to a gene: 15. CDR3 protein: CASRPGPGQGTGGYTF. The CDR3 bases are TGTGCCAGTAGGCCCGGCCCGGGACAGGGTACGGGTGGCTACACCTTC.

The chain employs TRBV4-1 and TRBJ1-2, with D hard to call. Germline V CDR1 and CDR2: MGHRA, YSYEKL. CDR3 length: 14 residues. Trimming cost V 2 bases and J 2 bases, with 9 bases left between them. CDR3 residues: CASSQKHTNYGYTF. The DNA for the CDR3 is TGCGCCAGCAGCCAAAAGCACACGAACTATGGCTACACCTTC.

The sample holds a few counts of this clonotype. V is TRBV5-1 and J is TRBJ1-1; possible D gene TRBD1, 6 bases. Between the trimmed V and J ends, which lost 8 bases and 6 bases, there was a span of 11 bases. Germline CDR1 and CDR2: SGHRS and YFSETQ. The CDR3 is 11 amino acids. This CDR3 reads CASFRGPEAFF. CDR3 sequence (DNA): TGCGCCAGTTTCAGGGGCCCTGAAGCTTTCTTT.

This clonotype turned up a few times. The rearrangement joins TRBV18 to TRBJ1-1; D may be TRBD1 (5 bases). Germline lookup yields CDR1 KGHSH and CDR2 LQKENI. The CDR3 is 15 residues long. The germline V and J ends were trimmed by 3 bases and 1 base, with 12 bases remaining between them. In nucleotides, the CDR3 is TGTGCCAGCTCACCGGACATTCACGGGAACACTGAAGCTTTCTTT. Its protein product is CASSPDIHGNTEAFF.

The chain combines TRBV7-3 with TRBJ2-3, with D possibly being TRBD2 (6 bases). The length of the CDR3 is 14 residues. V dropped 2 bases and J dropped 5 bases, with 11 bases sitting between them. CDR1 is SGHTA and CDR2 is FQGTGA in the germline V gene. The CDR3, as DNA: TGTGCCAGCAGCTTATGGAGGGGTGGAGATACGCAGTATTTT. Its translation: CASSLWRGGDTQYF.

The V call is TRBV4-2, the J call TRBJ1-1; no reliable D call. The V gene's germline CDR1 is LGHNA and CDR2 YNFKEQ. V lost 3 bases and J lost 8, with 10 bases in between. This CDR3 region has 12 residues. The CDR3 sequence is CASSQEAREAFF. As DNA, the CDR3 is TGTGCCAGCAGCCAGGAGGCCAGGGAAGCTTTCTTT.

The rearrangement uses TRBV9 and TRBJ2-7; D is possibly TRBD1 (6 bases). This CDR3 is 13 amino acids long. With 3 bases removed from V and 6 bases from J, the gap between germline ends came to 13 bases. Per germline, CDR1 SGDLS and CDR2 YYNGEE. CDR3: CASSDPTGSEQYF. The DNA for the CDR3 is TGTGCCAGCAGCGACCCGACAGGTTCCGAGCAGTACTTC. The full variable domain, with the rest looked up from reference TRBV9 and TRBJ2-7, is DSGVTQTPKHLITATGQRVTLRCSPRSGDLSVYWYQQSLDQGLQFLIQYYNGEERAKGNILERFSAQQFPDLHSELNLSSLELGDSALYFCASSDPTGSEQYFGPGTRLTVT.

The genes are TRBV29-1 and TRBJ1-4; the match to TRBD1 covers 9 bases. CDR3 size: 12 residues. Germline loops: CDR1 SQVTM, CDR2 ANQGSEA. J gave up 8 bases and V 6 bases, and 4 bases lay outside the gene matches. The CDR3 here is CSVGQGFEKLFF. CDR3 coding DNA: TGCAGCGTGGGACAGGGATTCGAAAAACTGTTTTTT.

This chain uses TRBV27 with TRBJ1-2; D may be TRBD1 (6 bases). Germline loops: CDR1 MNHEY, CDR2 SMNVEV (reference sequence). The length of the CDR3 is 16 residues. Trimming removed 6 bases at V and 1 base at J, with 18 bases between. In nucleotides, the CDR3 is TGTGCCAGCAGCCCCTCGTGGACAGAACTTAACTATGGCTACACCTTC. As protein: CASSPSWTELNYGYTF.